This T cell receptor beta chain was identified during a study of CD8 T cells in ankylosing spondylitis. From the 5' RACE reads, TCRdb called clonotypes with MiXCR, one entry per CDR3 protein. Of hundreds of thousands of distinct CDR3 sequences listed, approximately 24% are singletons. The CDR3 sequence is 13 residues long. Looked up from germline, CDR1 is SGHRS and CDR2 is YFSETQ. Trimming took off 5 bases at V and 0 bases at J, with 8 bases between the two ends. This clonotype appeared many times. Sequences were obtained from blood, either unsorted or a sorted T cell fraction (not recorded which). The genes are TRBV5-1 and TRBJ1-1; unclear D gene. This receptor was identified in a male donor with ankylosing spondylitis or in good health (not recorded which). DNA of the CDR3: TGCGCCAGCAGGCTTCAGATGAACACTGAAGCTTTCTTT. It encodes CASRLQMNTEAFF.